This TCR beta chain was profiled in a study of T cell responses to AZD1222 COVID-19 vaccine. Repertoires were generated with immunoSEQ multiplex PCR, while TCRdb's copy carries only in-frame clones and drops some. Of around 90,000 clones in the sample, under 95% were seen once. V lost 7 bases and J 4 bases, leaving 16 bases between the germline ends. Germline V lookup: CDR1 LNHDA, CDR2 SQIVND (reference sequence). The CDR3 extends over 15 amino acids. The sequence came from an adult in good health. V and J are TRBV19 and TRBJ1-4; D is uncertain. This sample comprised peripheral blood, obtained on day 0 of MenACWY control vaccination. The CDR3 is CASIANFPHNEKLFF. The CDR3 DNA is TGTGCCAGTATCGCGAATTTTCCGCATAATGAAAAACTGTTTTTT.